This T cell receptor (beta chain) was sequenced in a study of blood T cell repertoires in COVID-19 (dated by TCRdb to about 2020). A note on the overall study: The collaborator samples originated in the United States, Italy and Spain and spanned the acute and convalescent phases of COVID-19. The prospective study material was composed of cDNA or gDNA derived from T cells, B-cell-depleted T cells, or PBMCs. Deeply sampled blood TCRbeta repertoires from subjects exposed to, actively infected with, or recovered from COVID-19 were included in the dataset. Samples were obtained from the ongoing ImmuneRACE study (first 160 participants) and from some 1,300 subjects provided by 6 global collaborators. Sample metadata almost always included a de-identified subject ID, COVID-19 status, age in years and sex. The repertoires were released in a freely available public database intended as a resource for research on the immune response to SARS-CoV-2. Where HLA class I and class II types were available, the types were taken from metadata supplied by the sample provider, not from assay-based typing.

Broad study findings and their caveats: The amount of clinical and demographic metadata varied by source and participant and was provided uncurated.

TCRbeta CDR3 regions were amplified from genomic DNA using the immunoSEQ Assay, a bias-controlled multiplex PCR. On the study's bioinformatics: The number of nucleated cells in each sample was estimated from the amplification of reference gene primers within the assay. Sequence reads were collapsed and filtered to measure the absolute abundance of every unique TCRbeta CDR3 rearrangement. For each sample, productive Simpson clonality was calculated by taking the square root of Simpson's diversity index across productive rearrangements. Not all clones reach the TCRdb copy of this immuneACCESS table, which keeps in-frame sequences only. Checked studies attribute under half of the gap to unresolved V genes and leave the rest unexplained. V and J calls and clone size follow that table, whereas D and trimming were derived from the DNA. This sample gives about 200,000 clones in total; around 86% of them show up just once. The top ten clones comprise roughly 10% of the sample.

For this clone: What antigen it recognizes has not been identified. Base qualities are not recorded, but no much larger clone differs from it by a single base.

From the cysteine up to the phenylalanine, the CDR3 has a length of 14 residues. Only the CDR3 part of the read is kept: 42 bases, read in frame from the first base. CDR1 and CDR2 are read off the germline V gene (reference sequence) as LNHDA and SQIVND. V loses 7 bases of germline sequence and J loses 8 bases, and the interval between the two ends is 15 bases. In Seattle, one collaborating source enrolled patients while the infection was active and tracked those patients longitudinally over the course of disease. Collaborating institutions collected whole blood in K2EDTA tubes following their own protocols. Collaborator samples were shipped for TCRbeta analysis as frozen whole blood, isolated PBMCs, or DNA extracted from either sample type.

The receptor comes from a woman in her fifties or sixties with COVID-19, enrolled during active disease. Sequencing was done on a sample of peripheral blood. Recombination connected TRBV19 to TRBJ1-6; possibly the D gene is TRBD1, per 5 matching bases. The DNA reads TGTGCCAGTACCCCTGGTCAGGGATATTCACCCCTCCACTTT. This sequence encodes CASTPGQGYSPLHF.